This TCR beta chain was captured in a study of T cell responses to AZD1222 COVID-19 vaccine. General study findings and limits: Repertoire sampling occurred only after the peak T cell response.

The V gene lost 0 bases and the J gene lost 4 bases, with 9 bases spanning the gap. CDR3 length: 13 residues. The germline V gene encodes CDR1 GTSNPN and CDR2 SVGIG (reference sequence). Profiling relied on immunoSEQ multiplex PCR, and the TCRdb table lists in-frame clones only, not all of them. The sample carries about 84,000 clones, about 86% recorded once. On this clone: Its antigen is still unknown.

The rearrangement joins TRBV30 to TRBJ2-5; the D is unclear. This sequence originates from an adult who received the AZD1222 COVID-19 vaccine. The specimen was peripheral blood, collected 28 days after the second AZD1222 dose. CDR3: CAWSVRRSETQYF. CDR3 DNA sequence: TGTGCCTGGAGTGTTCGTCGTTCAGAGACCCAGTACTTC.